The T cell receptor (beta chain) described here comes from a study of cytomegalovirus exposure and HLA in healthy donors. The germline CDR1 and CDR2 sequences are MNHEY and SVGAGI. The CDR3 spans 14 residues. V lost 5 bases to trimming and J lost 4 bases, with 14 bases between them. The validation cohort, a group of around 120 subjects, included the donors and was separate from the approximately 700-subject first cohort. The protocol was immunoSEQ multiplex PCR, while the TCRdb copy is restricted to in-frame clones and leaves out a portion. The top ten hold 12% of the sample, which has hundreds of thousands of clones, roughly 90% seen once. General study results and limits: Most TCRs appeared rarely, but some public TCRs recurred in many donors.

This clone was observed once. Its antigen is undetermined. The receptor comes from a man in his late teens or twenties in good health and CMV-seropositive. J is TRBJ1-1 and V is TRBV6-5; D remains ambiguous. The sequencing sample was made of PBMCs. The CDR3: CASSRLGWSTEAFF. In DNA form, the CDR3 reads TGTGCCAGCAGTCGCCTAGGGTGGAGCACTGAAGCTTTCTTT.